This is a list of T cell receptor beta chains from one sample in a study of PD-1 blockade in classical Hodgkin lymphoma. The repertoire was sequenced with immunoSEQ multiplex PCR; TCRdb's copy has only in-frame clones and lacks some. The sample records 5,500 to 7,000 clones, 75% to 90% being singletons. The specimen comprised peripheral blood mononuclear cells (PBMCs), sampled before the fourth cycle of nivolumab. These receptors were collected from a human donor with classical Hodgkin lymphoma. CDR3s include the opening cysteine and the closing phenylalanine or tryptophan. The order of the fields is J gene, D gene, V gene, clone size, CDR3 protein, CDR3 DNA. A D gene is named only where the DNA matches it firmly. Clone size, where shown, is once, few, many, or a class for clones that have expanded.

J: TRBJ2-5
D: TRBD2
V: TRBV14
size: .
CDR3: CASSQGGERGKRETQYF
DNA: TGTGCCAGCAGCCAAGGGGGGGAGCGGGGGAAGAGGGAGACCCAGTACTTC

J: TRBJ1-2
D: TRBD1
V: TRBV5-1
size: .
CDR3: CASSRVQGGDYGYTF
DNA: TGCGCCAGCAGCAGGGTTCAAGGGGGCGACTATGGCTACACCTTC

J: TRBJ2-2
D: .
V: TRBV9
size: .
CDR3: CASSAGNTGELFF
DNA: TGTGCCAGCAGCGCAGGTAACACCGGGGAGCTGTTTTTT

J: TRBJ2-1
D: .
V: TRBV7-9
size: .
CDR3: CASSLQYFNEQFF
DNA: TGTGCCAGCAGCTTACAATATTTCAATGAGCAGTTCTTC

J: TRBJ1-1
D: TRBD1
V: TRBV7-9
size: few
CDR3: CASSLGQGGFRPEAFF
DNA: TGTGCCAGCAGCTTAGGACAGGGGGGTTTTCGGCCTGAAGCTTTCTTT

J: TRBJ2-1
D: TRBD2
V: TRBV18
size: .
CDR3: CASSTKGGGAYNEQFF
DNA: TGTGCCAGCTCGACCAAGGGCGGGGGGGCCTACAATGAGCAGTTCTTC

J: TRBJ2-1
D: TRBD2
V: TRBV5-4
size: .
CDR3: CASSRSGGPYNEQFF
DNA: TGTGCCAGCAGCCGTAGCGGGGGCCCGTACAATGAGCAGTTCTTC

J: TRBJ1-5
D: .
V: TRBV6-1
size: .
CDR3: CASKSQSNQPQHF
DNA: TGTGCCAGCAAGAGTCAAAGCAATCAGCCCCAGCATTTT

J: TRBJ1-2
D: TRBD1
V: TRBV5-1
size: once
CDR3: CASSTRQGSNYGYTF
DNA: TGCGCCAGCAGCACTCGACAGGGGTCTAACTATGGCTACACCTTC

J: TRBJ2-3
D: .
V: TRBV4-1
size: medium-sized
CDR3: CASSRLPGGEGDTQYF
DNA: TGCGCCAGCAGTCGACTTCCCGGGGGAGAAGGAGATACGCAGTATTTT

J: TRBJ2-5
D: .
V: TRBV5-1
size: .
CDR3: CASSFPGLSETQYF
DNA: TGCGCCAGCAGCTTCCCGGGCCTCTCAGAGACCCAGTACTTC

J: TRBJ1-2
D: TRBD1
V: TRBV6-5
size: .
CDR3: CASSFHRGSYGYTF
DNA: TGTGCCAGCAGTTTTCACAGGGGGAGCTATGGCTACACCTTC

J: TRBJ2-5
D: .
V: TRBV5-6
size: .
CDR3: CASSLAVGSQETQYF
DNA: TGTGCCAGCAGCTTGGCAGTAGGGTCCCAAGAGACCCAGTACTTC

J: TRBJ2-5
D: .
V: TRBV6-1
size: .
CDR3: CASSEKETQYF
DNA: TGTGCCAGCAGTGAAAAGGAGACCCAGTACTTC

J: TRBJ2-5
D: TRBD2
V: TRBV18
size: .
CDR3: CASSPTLAGDGTQYF
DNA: TGTGCCAGCTCACCGACTTTAGCGGGGGACGGGACCCAGTACTTC

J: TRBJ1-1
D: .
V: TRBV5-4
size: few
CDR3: CASSLGGTTEAFF
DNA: TGTGCCAGCAGCTTGGGAGGGACCACTGAAGCTTTCTTT

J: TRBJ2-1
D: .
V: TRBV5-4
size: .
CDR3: CASSLSGTPYNEQFF
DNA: TGTGCCAGCAGCTTATCCGGGACTCCCTACAATGAGCAGTTCTTC

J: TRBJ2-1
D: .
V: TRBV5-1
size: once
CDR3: CASSVAGLAGNEQFF
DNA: TGCGCCAGCAGCGTCGCTGGCCTAGCAGGCAATGAGCAGTTCTTC

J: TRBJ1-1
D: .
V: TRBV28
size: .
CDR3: CASSRWGARNTEAFF
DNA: TGTGCCAGCAGTCGGTGGGGAGCCCGGAACACTGAAGCTTTCTTT

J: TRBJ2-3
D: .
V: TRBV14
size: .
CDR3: CASSQWAPTDTQYF
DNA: TGTGCCAGCAGCCAATGGGCCCCCACAGATACGCAGTATTTT

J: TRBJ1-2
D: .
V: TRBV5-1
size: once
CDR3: CASSLVDRQAYGYTF
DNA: TGCGCCAGCAGCTTGGTCGATCGACAGGCCTATGGCTACACCTTC

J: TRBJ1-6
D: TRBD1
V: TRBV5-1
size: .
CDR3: CASSQGQGSYNSPLHF
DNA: TGCGCCAGCAGCCAAGGACAGGGCTCCTATAATTCACCCCTCCACTTT

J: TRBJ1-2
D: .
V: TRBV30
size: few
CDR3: CACQTRDKANYGYTF
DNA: TGTGCCTGTCAAACCCGGGACAAAGCTAACTATGGCTACACCTTC

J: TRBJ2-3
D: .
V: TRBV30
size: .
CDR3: CAWSVREAHFF
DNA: TGTGCCTGGAGTGTAAGGGAGGCCCATTTTTTT

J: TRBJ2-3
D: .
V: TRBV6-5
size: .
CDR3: CASSYAGASTDTQYF
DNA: TGTGCCAGCAGTTACGCGGGGGCCTCCACAGATACGCAGTATTTT

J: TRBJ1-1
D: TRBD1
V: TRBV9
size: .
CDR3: CASSVKLGRDRGMNTEAFF
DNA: TGTGCCAGCAGCGTAAAGTTAGGGCGGGACAGGGGCATGAACACTGAAGCTTTCTTT

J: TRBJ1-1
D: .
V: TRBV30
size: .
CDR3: CAVGVNTEAFF
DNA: TGTGCCGTTGGGGTGAACACTGAAGCTTTCTTT

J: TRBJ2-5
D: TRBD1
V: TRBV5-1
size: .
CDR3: CASGAGTGEETQYF
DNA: TGCGCCTCTGGGGCCGGGACAGGGGAAGAGACCCAGTACTTC

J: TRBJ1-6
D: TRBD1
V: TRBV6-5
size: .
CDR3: CASSYSWQGGSPLHF
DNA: TGTGCCAGCAGTTACTCCTGGCAGGGGGGTTCACCCCTCCACTTT

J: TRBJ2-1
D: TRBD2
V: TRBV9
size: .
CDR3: CASSGPSGGAGEQFF
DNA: TGTGCCAGCAGCGGACCTAGCGGGGGGGCCGGTGAGCAGTTCTTC

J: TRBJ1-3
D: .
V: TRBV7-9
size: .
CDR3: CASSPVRPAGNTIYF
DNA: TGTGCCAGCAGCCCCGTAAGGCCAGCTGGAAACACCATATATTTT

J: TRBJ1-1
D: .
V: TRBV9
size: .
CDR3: CASTRGEGKRLGGAFF
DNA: TGTGCCAGCACGAGGGGGGAGGGAAAGAGGTTAGGAGGAGCTTTCTTT

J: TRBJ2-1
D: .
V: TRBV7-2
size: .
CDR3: CASSLGTSSYNEQFF
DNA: TGTGCCAGCAGCTTAGGGACGAGCTCCTACAATGAGCAGTTCTTC

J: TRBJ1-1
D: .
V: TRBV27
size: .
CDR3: CASSPRPLVLNTEAFF
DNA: TGTGCCAGCAGTCCAAGACCGTTAGTCCTGAACACTGAAGCTTTCTTT

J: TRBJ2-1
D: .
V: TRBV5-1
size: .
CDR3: CASREFSDNAVREFF
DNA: TGCGCCAGCAGGGAATTCTCGGACAACGCCGTACGTGAGTTCTTC

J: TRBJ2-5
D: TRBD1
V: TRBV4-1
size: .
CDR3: CASSQEERQGVWETQYF
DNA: TGCGCCAGCAGCCAAGAAGAAAGGCAGGGGGTGTGGGAGACCCAGTACTTC